This T cell receptor beta chain comes out of a study of T cell responses to AZD1222 COVID-19 vaccine. Study as a whole: Second-dose intervals of approximately 4 or approximately 12 weeks were pooled. The study, taken as a whole, reports: Spike as a whole was targeted by vaccine-associated CD4 TCRs, dominant at 160-218 and 743-854. In a largely white British group with more females than males, clonal diversity was possibly underestimated. Seropositive status at baseline applied to only a handful of AZD1222 recipients.

A note on this clone: What it binds is not known.

Trimming cost V 3 bases and J 3 bases, with 24 bases left between them. Germline CDR1 and CDR2: SGHAT and FQNNGV. The CDR3 consists of 18 residues. Clones were sequenced by immunoSEQ multiplex PCR, and TCRdb holds only the in-frame ones, with some missing. The repertoire holds about 130,000 clones, with over 75% as singletons. The receptor comes from an adult in good health. The sample consisted of peripheral blood, taken on day 0 of AZD1222 vaccination. The chain is built from TRBV11-2 and TRBJ2-7; D tentatively reads TRBD1 or TRBD2 (5 bases each). In DNA, the CDR3 is TGTGCCAGCAGCTTTTCATCGGGATCCGGGACGGGCAGCTACGAGCAGTACTTC. Its protein product is CASSFSSGSGTGSYEQYF.